These 24 T cell receptor beta chains share one sample of origin, sequenced in a study of post-analysis software for immune sequencing data. Unique molecular identifiers were carried by the TCR beta cDNA libraries. TCRdb called the PCR reads again in MiXCR, with one record for every CDR3 protein. The sample lists about 160,000 distinct CDR3 sequences; approximately 35% were seen once. This material consisted of blood, taken after autologous hematopoietic stem cell transplantation. These receptors were taken from a girl aged 5 to 17 with multiple sclerosis.

This clonotype appeared a few times. V is TRBV29-1 and J is TRBJ2-5; D possibly uses TRBD1 or TRBD2 (7 bases each). CDR3 size: 12 residues. Deletions cut 2 bases from V and 12 bases from J, with 16 bases between. Germline CDR1 and CDR2: SQVTM and ANQGSEA. This chain's CDR3 is CSVEQGGLTEYF. DNA for the CDR3: TGCAGCGTTGAACAGGGGGGGCTGACTGAGTACTTC.

This chain connects TRBV6-2 or TRBV6-3 to TRBJ2-7, with 11 bases lining up with TRBD1. Unmatched junction bases numbered 6, after V lost 1 base and J lost 7 bases. Germline-derived CDR1 and CDR2 are MNHEY and SVGEGT. The CDR3 has 15 amino acids. The CDR3 region is CASSYWDRGFGEQYF. The CDR3 DNA sequence: TGTGCCAGCAGTTACTGGGACAGGGGGTTTGGTGAGCAGTACTTC.

This clonotype was detected many times. This rearrangement joins TRBV20-1 to TRBJ2-1; 10 positions match TRBD1. Germline-derived CDR1 and CDR2 are DFQATT and SNEGSKA (reference sequence). The trim removed 6 bases at V and 6 bases at J, leaving 8 bases unmatched. There are 14 residues in the CDR3. CDR3 bases: TGCAGTGCGGTCCGGGACAGGGGACCCAATGAGCAGTTCTTC. Translating it yields CSAVRDRGPNEQFF.

V usage is TRBV7-9 and J usage is TRBJ2-7, with a possible D match to TRBD1 (7 bases). Looked up from germline, CDR1 is SEHNR and CDR2 is FQNEAQ (reference sequence). Trimming removed 2 bases from V and 1 base from J, with 15 bases in between. The CDR3 extends over 16 amino acids. This CDR3 is CASSLKVRGESYEQYF. CDR3 coding DNA: TGTGCCAGCAGCTTAAAGGTCAGGGGGGAGTCCTACGAGCAGTACTTC.

CDR3: CASSQDGGAYGTNTEAFF. The DNA of the CDR3 is TGCGCCAGCAGCCAAGACGGCGGGGCCTATGGGACGAACACTGAAGCTTTCTTT. J is TRBJ1-1 and V is TRBV4-1, with D possibly TRBD1 on 5 matching bases. The V gene's germline CDR1 is MGHRA and CDR2 YSYEKL. The CDR3 covers 18 residues. With 0 bases removed from V and 1 base from J, the gap between germline ends came to 18 bases.

This chain's CDR3 is CASIPGTSYINEQFF. CDR3 DNA sequence: TGTGCCAGCATCCCCGGGACTAGCTATATCAATGAGCAGTTCTTC. The rearrangement uses TRBV6-2 or TRBV6-3 and TRBJ2-1; 9 nucleotides match TRBD2. V shed 7 bases, J shed 6 bases, and the junction held 10 bases outside the gene matches. The CDR3 is 15 amino acids. The germline V gene encodes CDR1 MNHEY and CDR2 SVGEGT.

There are many counts of this clonotype. This chain links TRBV12-3 or TRBV12-4 with TRBJ2-7; no clear D. This CDR3 is built from 13 residues. Between the trimmed V and J ends, which lost 4 bases and 0 bases, there was a span of 7 bases. This chain's CDR3 is CASSSDRSYEQYF. In DNA, the CDR3 is TGTGCCAGCAGTTCGGACCGCTCCTACGAGCAGTACTTC.

CDR3 region: CASRFSGQGSYEQYF. In nucleotides, the CDR3 is TGTGCCAGTAGATTTTCCGGACAGGGCTCCTACGAGCAGTACTTC. The chain recombines TRBV19 with TRBJ2-7; 8 bases agree with TRBD1. The germline V gene encodes CDR1 LNHDA and CDR2 SQIVND (reference sequence). The V and J ends lost 6 bases and 0 bases, in that order; junction bases with no gene match: 7. The CDR3 totals 15 residues.

V usage is TRBV28 and J usage is TRBJ2-5, with D unclear. With 4 bases removed from V and 0 bases from J, the gap between germline ends came to 15 bases. The CDR3 loop spans 16 amino acids. Per the germline V gene, CDR1 is MDHEN and CDR2 is SYDVKM. The CDR3, as DNA: TGTGCCAGCAGTTCGGGTTCCGCGGTGTACCAAGAGACCCAGTACTTC. Protein product: CASSSGSAVYQETQYF.

The rearrangement joins TRBV10-3 to TRBJ1-4; no clear D. V lost 5 bases and J 8 bases, leaving 9 bases between the germline ends. Germline V gene sequence: CDR1 ENHRY, CDR2 SYGVKD. The CDR3 loop spans 12 amino acids. The chain's CDR3 is CAISPAREKLFF. CDR3 nucleotides: TGTGCCATCAGTCCGGCCAGGGAAAAACTGTTTTTT.

The chain is built from TRBV6-5 and TRBJ1-5; 7 nucleotides match TRBD1. The germline gives CDR1 MNHEY, CDR2 SVGAGI. The CDR3 totals 13 residues. V shed 8 bases, J shed 1 base, and the junction held 2 bases outside the gene matches. The CDR3 nucleotides read TGTGCCAGCCAGACAGGGAGCAATCAGCCCCAGCATTTT. This codes for CASQTGSNQPQHF.

The V and J genes are TRBV15 and TRBJ2-3; D tentatively fits TRBD1 or TRBD2 (5 bases each). The CDR3 covers 13 residues. Germline CDR1 is LNHNV and CDR2 is YYDKDF (reference sequence). The ends were cut back, 0 bases at V and 9 bases at J, with 10 bases in the middle. The CDR3 DNA is TGTGCCACCAGCAGAGATCGGTGGGGGACGCAGTATTTT. It encodes CATSRDRWGTQYF.

This clonotype was recorded many times. V usage is TRBV20-1 and J usage is TRBJ2-3, with D hard to call. The CDR3 sequence is 12 residues long. V shed 1 base and J shed 4 bases, with 6 bases lying between them. The germline gives CDR1 DFQATT, CDR2 SNEGSKA (reference sequence). The CDR3, as DNA: TGCAGTGCTAGAGTCAGAGCAGATACGCAGTATTTT. This encodes CSARVRADTQYF.

In its sample, this clonotype was seen many times. This sequence joins TRBV6-5 and TRBJ2-7, with 8 bases that match TRBD2. Losses at the gene ends were 6 bases for V and 0 bases for J; bases not matched to a gene: 10. The CDR3 sequence is 16 residues long. Germline V CDR1 and CDR2: MNHEY, SVGAGI. CDR3 residues: CASSRGTRASSYEQYF. For the CDR3, the DNA is TGTGCCAGCAGCAGAGGGACTAGGGCGAGCTCCTACGAGCAGTACTTC.

The V call is TRBV7-6, the J call TRBJ2-1; D not resolved. Looked up from germline, CDR1 is SGHVS and CDR2 is FNYEAQ. V lost 2 bases to trimming and J lost 0 bases, with 8 bases between them. This CDR3 has 15 amino acids. CDR3 DNA: TGTGCCAGCAGCTTATATTCTAGCTCCTACAATGAGCAGTTCTTC. This sequence encodes CASSLYSSSYNEQFF.

The table lists this clonotype with many counts. DNA for the CDR3: TGCAGCGTTGAGATATCGGCACCGGGACCTAGCACAGATACGCAGTATTTT. As protein: CSVEISAPGPSTDTQYF. The J gene is TRBJ2-3, the V gene TRBV29-1; D is possibly TRBD1 or TRBD2 (5 bases each). V was shortened by 3 bases and J by 0 bases, with 19 bases between the two germline ends. Germline V gene data show CDR1 as SQVTM and CDR2 as ANQGSEA. This CDR3 has 17 amino acids.

This clonotype occurred a few times. V usage is TRBV7-9 and J usage is TRBJ2-5; TRBD1 aligns across 11 bases. The J call could be wrong; TRBJ2-7 is a better fit for the DNA end. CDR1 is SEHNR, CDR2 FQNEAQ, per germline (reference sequence). This CDR3 has 15 residues. The CDR3 protein is CASSSSGTGGYEQYF. The CDR3 DNA sequence: TGTGCCAGCAGCTCCTCCGGGACAGGGGGCTACGAGCAGTACTTC.

This clonotype was counted at least ten times. The CDR3 DNA reads TGTGCCAGCAGTTTATTTTATCGTCCGGGGAATGGCTACACCTTC. Amino acid sequence: CASSLFYRPGNGYTF. The rearrangement links TRBV27 to TRBJ1-2; no clear D gene. The CDR3 is 15 residues long. In germline, CDR1 is MNHEY, CDR2 SMNVEV (reference sequence). V was shortened by 1 base and J by 6 bases, with 15 bases between the two germline ends.

The genes are TRBV7-8 and TRBJ2-3; 14 bases agree with TRBD2. V lost 7 bases, J lost 6 bases, and 9 bases stayed unmatched. The germline V gene encodes CDR1 SGHVS and CDR2 FQNEAQ. The CDR3 covers 16 residues. CDR3 amino acids: CASTDLGLAGADTQYF. The CDR3 coding sequence is TGTGCCAGCACCGATCTGGGACTAGCGGGGGCCGATACGCAGTATTTT.

The table lists this clonotype with a few counts. The genes are TRBV20-1 and TRBJ2-1; perhaps TRBD2 as D (5 bases). The CDR3 consists of 16 residues. Germline lookup yields CDR1 DFQATT and CDR2 SNEGSKA (reference sequence). V lost 0 bases and J 0 bases, leaving 12 bases between the germline ends. The CDR3 loop is CSARDGLESSYNEQFF. CDR3 coding DNA: TGCAGTGCTAGAGATGGACTGGAGAGCTCCTACAATGAGCAGTTCTTC.

Ten or more counts support this clonotype. The chain combines TRBV4-1 with TRBJ2-1; D gene ambiguous. There are 14 residues in the CDR3. V lost 0 bases, J lost 1 base, and 4 bases lay in between. Per germline, CDR1 MGHRA and CDR2 YSYEKL. The CDR3 loop reads CASSQDPSYNEQFF. Here the CDR3 DNA reads TGCGCCAGCAGCCAAGATCCGTCCTACAATGAGCAGTTCTTC.

This clonotype has a handful of counts. The chain couples TRBV7-8 to TRBJ2-2; D is undetermined. Germline CDR1 and CDR2: SGHVS and FQNEAQ. Trimming stripped 3 bases from V and 1 base from J, with 6 bases between. The CDR3 contains 14 residues. CDR3 loop: CASSLVQNTGELFF. In DNA, the CDR3 is TGTGCCAGCAGCTTGGTGCAGAACACCGGGGAGCTGTTTTTT.

The rearrangement uses TRBV19 and TRBJ1-1; D gene unclear. The CDR3 consists of 13 residues. Trimming shortened V by 0 bases and J by 1 base, and 3 bases separated the two germline ends. Germline values: CDR1 LNHDA, CDR2 SQIVND (reference sequence). The CDR3: CASSIEWNTEAFF. DNA for the CDR3: TGTGCCAGTAGTATAGAGTGGAACACTGAAGCTTTCTTT.

Turning to this clonotype: A much larger clonotype is one base distant, so this may be a read error. The rearrangement uses TRBV27 and TRBJ2-1; D is possibly TRBD2 (6 bases). This CDR3 spans 14 amino acids. CDR1 and CDR2 (germline): MNHEY, SMNVEV (reference sequence). The CDR3 nucleotides read TGTACCAGCTCTCCGGGACTTCCATACAATGAGCAGTTCTTC. Its translation is CTSSPGLPYNEQFF.